This TCR beta chain was identified during a study of blood T cell repertoires in COVID-19. On the study more broadly: T cells, B-cell-depleted T cells, or PBMCs supplied cDNA or gDNA.

The CDR3 sequence is 15 residues long. CDR1 and CDR2 from the germline V gene are LGHNA and YNFKEQ. Trimming cost V 1 base and J 0 bases; bases outside gene matches: 1. Original methodology: By means of reference gene primer amplification, nucleated cell counts were estimated. The table came from immunoSEQ multiplex PCR; TCRdb's copy has only in-frame clones and leaves some out. D and trimming were read from the DNA, whereas the V and J calls and clone size are those reported in that table. The sample has 100,000 to 150,000 clones, about 88% seen once; the top ten hold approximately 1.1%. This clone appeared a single time.

Material for sequencing was peripheral blood. This TCR was recovered from an elderly woman with acute or convalescent COVID-19. V is TRBV4-2 and J is TRBJ1-1, with 8 nucleotides matching TRBD1. CDR3 coding DNA: TGTGCCAGCAGCCAAGGGACAGGGATGAACACTGAAGCTTTCTTT. It translates to CASSQGTGMNTEAFF.